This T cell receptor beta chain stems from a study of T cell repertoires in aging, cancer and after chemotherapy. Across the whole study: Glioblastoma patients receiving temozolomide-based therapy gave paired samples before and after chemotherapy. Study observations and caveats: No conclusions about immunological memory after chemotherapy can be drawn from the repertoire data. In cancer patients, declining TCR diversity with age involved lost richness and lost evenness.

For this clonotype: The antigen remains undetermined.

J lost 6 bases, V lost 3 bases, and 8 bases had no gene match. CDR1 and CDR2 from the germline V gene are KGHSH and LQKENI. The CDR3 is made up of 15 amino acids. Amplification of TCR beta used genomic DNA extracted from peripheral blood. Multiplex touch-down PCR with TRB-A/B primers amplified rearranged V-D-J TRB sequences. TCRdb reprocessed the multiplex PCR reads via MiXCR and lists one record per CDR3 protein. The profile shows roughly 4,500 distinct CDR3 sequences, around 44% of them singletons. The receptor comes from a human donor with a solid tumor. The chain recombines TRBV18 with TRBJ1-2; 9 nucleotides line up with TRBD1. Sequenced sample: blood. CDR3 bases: TGTGCCAGCTCACCGAGAAGGACAGGGGAAAATGGCTACACCTTC. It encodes CASSPRRTGENGYTF.